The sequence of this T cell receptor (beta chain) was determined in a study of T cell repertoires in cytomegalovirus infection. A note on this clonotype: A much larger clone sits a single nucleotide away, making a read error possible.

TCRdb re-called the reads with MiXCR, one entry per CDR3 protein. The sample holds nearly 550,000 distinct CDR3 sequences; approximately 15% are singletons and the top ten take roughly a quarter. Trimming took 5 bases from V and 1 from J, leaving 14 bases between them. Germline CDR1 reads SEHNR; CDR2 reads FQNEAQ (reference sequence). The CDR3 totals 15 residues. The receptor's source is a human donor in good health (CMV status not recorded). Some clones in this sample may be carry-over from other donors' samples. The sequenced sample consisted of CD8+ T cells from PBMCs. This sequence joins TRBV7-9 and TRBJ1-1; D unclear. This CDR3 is CASSPRGRPNTEAFF. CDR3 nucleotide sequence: TGTGCCAGCAGCCCCCGAGGGAGGCCGAACACTGAAGCTTTCTTT.